The TCR beta chain described here comes from a study of CD8+ T cells in alopecia areata (dated by TCRdb to between 2017 and 2018). Concerning the study at large: The treated patients took part in an open-label pilot trial in which moderate-to-severe alopecia areata was treated with oral tofacitinib at 5 to 10 mg twice daily. Scalp tissue and sorted CD4+ and CD8+ peripheral blood T cells from patchy and totalis/universalis alopecia areata patients and from healthy controls were covered by human TCRbeta sequencing. TCRbeta CDR3 regions were amplified by immunoSEQ multiplex PCR using 35 Vbeta forward and 13 Jbeta reverse primers. The study used high-throughput TCRbeta sequencing to examine T cell clonal expansion in alopecia areata, in both the C3H/HeJ mouse model and human patients. Scalp clonality was compared across normal scalp (n=4), patchy alopecia areata scalp (n=8), and alopecia totalis/universalis scalp (n=8). RNA came from the PAXgene miRNA kit for fixed scalp, the miRNeasy kit for PBMCs, and the RNeasy kit for mouse skin. Patients stayed on tofacitinib for 6 to 18 months and then had 6 months of follow-up off drug so that delayed response and recurrence could be assessed. Patients on tofacitinib were biopsied at baseline and after 4 and 24 weeks of treatment, and several of the patients also had a later scalp biopsy.

Receptor amplification or capture employed the immunoSEQ multiplex PCR assay. RNA was extracted from all samples and reverse transcribed into cDNA as template for TCR sequencing. First-strand cDNA was synthesized with SuperScript III using a 2:1 mix of oligo-dT and random hexamers. A synthetic immune receptor repertoire was used to measure amplification bias, and any remaining bias was corrected computationally. The source study handled its data this way. Raw reads were preprocessed to remove errors, and CDR3 was defined by IMGT conventions from the conserved cysteine to phenylalanine. Clonality was computed as 1 minus the Shannon entropy, with the entropy normalized by log2 of the number of productive unique TCRs. Whether scalp clones were CD4 or CD8 was inferred by matching scalp TCRbeta sequences against CD4 and CD8 repertoires sorted from blood. TCRdb holds this immuneACCESS table with in-frame rearrangements only. Some clones are missing; in checked studies, unresolved V genes explain under half, and the rest has no known cause. D and trimming come from the DNA, and the V and J calls and clone size come from that table. The table for this sample lists about 91,000 clones; about 45% of them were counted only once. Approximately 0.79% of the sample lies in the top ten.

Points on this clone: The antigen this receptor binds is unknown. Base-call qualities are not available, and no considerably larger clone is one nucleotide away.

Lesional scalp punch biopsies and peripheral blood were collected from alopecia areata patients. After PBMCs were isolated by density centrifugation and stained for CD3, CD4 and CD8, a FACSAria was used to sort CD4+ and CD8+ T cells. Measured from the cysteine to the phenylalanine, the CDR3 is 13 residues long. Only the CDR3 DNA stays, 39 bases, in frame from base 1. Trimming at the junction amounts to 6 bases on V and 2 bases on J, and the germline ends lie 13 bases apart. Looking up the germline V gene yields CDR1 SQVTM and CDR2 ANQGSEA. On the study overall, not on this receptor specifically: Unlike mouse skin, which is dominated by gammadelta T cells, normal human skin has resident alphabeta T cells that are also sequenced, and this complicates analysis of the scalp TCR repertoire. TCR sequences shared between patients were less clear than in mice, possibly partly because of HLA diversity in the patient population. Compared with normal scalp, lesional scalp, particularly in alopecia totalis/universalis, had higher clonality and more expanded CD8+ clones, which suggests antigenic drive.

The source is a human donor with alopecia areata. Sequenced: CD4+ T cells sorted from blood. The chain uses TRBV29-1 and TRBJ1-1; a weak D assignment points to TRBD1 (5 bases agree). The DNA sequence reads TGCAGCGTGGCAGGGCAGTATAACACTGAAGCTTTCTTT. This gives the protein CSVAGQYNTEAFF.